Following are 8 T cell receptor beta chains from one sample sequenced in a study of blood T cell repertoires in COVID-19. The data were produced by immunoSEQ multiplex PCR, yet TCRdb's version contains in-frame clones alone and is incomplete. Seen here are approximately 54,000 clones, more than 90% observed once, and the top ten hold roughly 3.9%. The sequenced sample consisted of peripheral blood. The receptors here all came from a man aged 45-65 years with acute or convalescent COVID-19.

The sample holds a few counts of this clone. The chain carries TRBV6-4 and TRBJ2-7, with D maybe TRBD2 (5 bases). The germline V and J ends were trimmed by 7 bases and 2 bases, with 12 bases remaining between them. The CDR3 is made up of 13 amino acids. CDR1 and CDR2 from the germline V gene are MRHNA and SNTAGT. CDR3 coding DNA: TGTGCCAGCACCAAAACGGGGACCTACGAGCAGTACTTC. Its protein is CASTKTGTYEQYF.

The chain links TRBV19 to TRBJ2-3; 8 positions match TRBD2. The CDR3 has 14 amino acids. The J segment lost 4 bases and the V segment lost 5 bases, leaving 5 bases of the junction unmatched. Germline CDR1 is LNHDA and CDR2 is SQIVND (reference sequence). The CDR3 loop is CASSPSGSADTQYF. DNA of the CDR3: TGTGCCAGTAGTCCGAGCGGGAGCGCAGATACGCAGTATTTT.

This clone was observed a single time. The chain's CDR3 is CASSPKELGGTGGYTF. The CDR3 DNA reads TGTGCCAGCTCACCAAAAGAGCTTGGAGGGACGGGAGGCTACACCTTC. The rearrangement joins TRBV18 to TRBJ1-2, with TRBD1 as a possible D gene (5 bases). Trimming removed 2 bases from V and 8 bases from J, with 21 bases in between. There are 16 residues in the CDR3. The germline V gene has CDR1 KGHSH and CDR2 LQKENI.

The V and J genes are TRBV11-3 and TRBJ2-5; 8 bases match TRBD1. Germline CDR1 is SGHNT and CDR2 is YENEEA. V was pared by 5 bases and J by 5 bases, with 13 bases of the junction left unmatched. This CDR3 region has 16 residues. CDR3 DNA: TGTGCCAGCAGCCGGGTCGGACAGGGAATGGGGGAGACCCAGTACTTC. Residues: CASSRVGQGMGETQYF. Full variable domain (rest looked up from reference TRBV11-3 and TRBJ2-5): EAGVVQSPRYKIIEKKQPVAFWCNPISGHNTLYWYLQNLGQGPELLIRYENEEAVDDSQLPKDRFSAERLKGVDSTLKIQPAELGDSAVYLCASSRVGQGMGETQYFGPGTRLLVL.

The chain has TRBV6-1 and TRBJ1-2; D not certain. Germline V gene lookup returns CDR1 MNHNS and CDR2 SASEGT. The ends were cut back, 1 base at V and 0 bases at J, with 9 bases in the middle. This CDR3 contains 15 residues. The CDR3 DNA is TGTGCCAGCAGTGAAGTCCGACAAGCTAACTATGGCTACACCTTC. This sequence encodes CASSEVRQANYGYTF.

The chain employs TRBV6-5 and TRBJ1-2; 7 nucleotides align to TRBD1. Unmatched junction bases numbered 9, after V lost 5 bases and J lost 6 bases. The CDR3 loop spans 14 amino acids. Germline CDR1 reads MNHEY; CDR2 reads SVGAGI. DNA of the CDR3: TGTGCCAGCAGTCCGTTTGTTGGGACAGATGGCTACACCTTC. It codes for CASSPFVGTDGYTF.

The chain employs TRBV5-4 and TRBJ2-5; the D gene is possibly TRBD2 (6 bases). The V end lost 2 bases, the J end lost 2 bases, and 10 bases lay between the germline ends. Germline V CDR1 and CDR2: SGHNT, YYREEE (reference sequence). CDR3 length: 14 residues. CDR3 bases: TGTGCCAGCAGCTTAGGAGGGTTGCAAGAGACCCAGTACTTC. The encoded protein is CASSLGGLQETQYF.

This sequence joins TRBV5-6 and TRBJ1-3; 10 bases are shared with TRBD1. This CDR3 is 17 amino acids long. The V and J ends lost 3 bases and 0 bases, in that order; junction bases with no gene match: 6. Germline lookup yields CDR1 SGHDT and CDR2 YYEEEE. The CDR3, as DNA: TGTGCCAGCAGCTCTTTCCGGACAGGGGGCTCTGGAAACACCATATATTTT. Protein product: CASSSFRTGGSGNTIYF.